This T cell receptor beta chain stems from a study of blood T cell repertoires in COVID-19. The V and J ends lost 2 bases and 2 bases respectively, with 16 bases between them. The CDR3 runs 16 residues. Germline V CDR1 and CDR2: SGHTA, FQGNSA. Assay: immunoSEQ multiplex PCR; the TCRdb copy retains only in-frame clones and omits some. The profile shows about 480,000 clones, more than 75% of them singletons. The cohort comprised adults aged 18 to 89 years residing in 24 US areas. This clone came up once. The chain is built from TRBV7-2 and TRBJ2-7; TRBD2 is a possible D gene (5 bases). This TCR came from a woman in her thirties or forties who had recovered from COVID-19. The sample taken for sequencing was PBMCs or T cells enriched from blood (not recorded which). CDR3 DNA: TGTGCCAGCAGCTTAATTGGTGCGAGCGGTCCCTACGAGCAGTACTTC. Residues: CASSLIGASGPYEQYF.